This TCR beta chain was identified during a study of blood T cell repertoires in COVID-19. Study context: From T cells, B-cell-depleted T cells, or PBMCs came the material, which was cDNA or gDNA.

As to this clone: At one end, the junction sequence differs from germline, possibly due to a read error.

Participants came from roughly 23 US areas, aged about 18 to 95 years. Exposed participants came across a COVID-19 case within 2 weeks before study entry. Authors' analysis steps: Amplified reference gene primers provided the basis for estimating nucleated cell counts. Measured with immunoSEQ multiplex PCR; TCRdb has only the in-frame clones, and not every one. The D gene and trimming were derived from the DNA, and the V and J assignments and clone size from that table. Among roughly 250,000 clones, approximately 90% were seen once, and the ten largest hold about 0.95%. The germline V gene encodes CDR1 LGHDT and CDR2 YNNKEL (reference sequence). This CDR3 comprises 12 residues.

The sample was PBMCs or T cells enriched from blood (not recorded which). This sequence joins TRBV3-1 (or the pseudogene TRBV3-2) and TRBJ2-3; 11 bases are a match to TRBD2. The sequence was obtained from a man aged 45-60 years who had been exposed to COVID-19. The DNA of the CDR3 is TGTGCCAGCAGCCAAGATAGCGGGAGGGGTCATTTT. The encoded protein is CASSQDSGRGHF.